This T cell receptor (beta chain) was recorded in a study of vaccination effects on CD4 cells after COVID-19. Remarks on this clone: Its antigen is not known.

Ahead of sequencing, the ViraFEST assay grew antigen-specific CD4+ T cells using viral peptide pools. After roughly 10 days in culture, the CD4+ T cells were isolated. Absence of prior SARS-CoV-2 infection characterized the vaccine recipients, who showed negative nucleocapsid antibodies. The method was immunoSEQ multiplex PCR; TCRdb's version includes in-frame clones alone and lacks a portion of them. The sample shows 20,000 to 25,000 clones, over 55% of them seen only once. Deletions cut 6 bases from V and 4 bases from J, with 12 bases between. The CDR3 consists of 13 residues. CDR1 is SNHLY, CDR2 FYNNEI, per germline.

The sequenced sample was CD4+ T cells from PBMCs cultured with HCoV-OC43 spike peptides, obtained before COVID-19 vaccination. Subset indicated: HCoV-OC43 spike overlapping peptide pool stimulation. This sequence originates from a human donor who received a COVID-19 vaccine. The chain carries TRBV2 and TRBJ1-2, with D maybe TRBD1 (6 bases). CDR3 in DNA: TGTGCCAGCAGGCAGGGGAAAATCTATGGCTACACCTTC. Amino acid sequence: CASRQGKIYGYTF.